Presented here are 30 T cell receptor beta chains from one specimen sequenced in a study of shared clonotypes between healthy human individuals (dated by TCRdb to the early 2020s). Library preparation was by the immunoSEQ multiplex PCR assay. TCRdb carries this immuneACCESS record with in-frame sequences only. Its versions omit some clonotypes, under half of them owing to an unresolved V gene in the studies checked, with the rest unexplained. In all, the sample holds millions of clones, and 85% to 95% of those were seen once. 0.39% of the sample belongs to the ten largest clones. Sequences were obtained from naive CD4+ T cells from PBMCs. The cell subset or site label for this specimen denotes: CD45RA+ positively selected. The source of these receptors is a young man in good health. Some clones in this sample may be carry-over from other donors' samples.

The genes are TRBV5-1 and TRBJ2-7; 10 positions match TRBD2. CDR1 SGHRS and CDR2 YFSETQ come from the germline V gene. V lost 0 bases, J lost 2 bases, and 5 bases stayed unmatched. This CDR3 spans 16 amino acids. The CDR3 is CASSLASGSPTYEQYF. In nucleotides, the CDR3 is TGCGCCAGCAGCTTGGCTAGCGGGAGCCCTACCTACGAGCAGTACTTC.

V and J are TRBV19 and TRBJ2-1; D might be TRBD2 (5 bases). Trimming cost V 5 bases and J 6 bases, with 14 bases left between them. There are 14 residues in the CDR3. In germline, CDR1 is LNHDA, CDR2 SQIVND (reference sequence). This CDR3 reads CASSFGVRGNEQFF. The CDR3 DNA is TGTGCCAGTAGTTTCGGGGTTCGCGGCAATGAGCAGTTCTTC.

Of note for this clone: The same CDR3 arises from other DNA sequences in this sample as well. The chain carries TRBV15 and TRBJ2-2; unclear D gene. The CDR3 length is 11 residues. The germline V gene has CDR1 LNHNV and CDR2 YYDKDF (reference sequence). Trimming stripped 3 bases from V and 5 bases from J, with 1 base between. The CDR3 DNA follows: TGTGCCACCAGCAGGACCGGGGAGCTGTTTTTT. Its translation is CATSRTGELFF.

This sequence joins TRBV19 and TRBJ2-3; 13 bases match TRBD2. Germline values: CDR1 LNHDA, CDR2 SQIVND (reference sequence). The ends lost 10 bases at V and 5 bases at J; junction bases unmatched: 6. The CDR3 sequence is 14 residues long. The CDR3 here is CATRTSGSVDTQYF. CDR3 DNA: TGTGCCACTCGGACTAGCGGGAGCGTAGATACGCAGTATTTT.

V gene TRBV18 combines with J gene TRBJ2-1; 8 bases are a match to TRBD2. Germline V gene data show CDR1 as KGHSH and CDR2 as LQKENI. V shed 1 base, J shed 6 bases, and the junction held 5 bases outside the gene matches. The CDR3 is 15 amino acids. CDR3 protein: CASSPLAGLFNEQFF. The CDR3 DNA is TGTGCCAGCTCACCACTAGCGGGATTGTTCAATGAGCAGTTCTTC. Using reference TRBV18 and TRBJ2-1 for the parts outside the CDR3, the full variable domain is NAGVMQNPRHLVRRRGQEARLRCSPMKGHSHVYWYRQLPEEGLKFMVYLQKENIIDESGMPKERFSAEFPKEGPSILRIQQVVRGDSAAYFCASSPLAGLFNEQFFGPGTRLTVL.

The CDR3 bases are TGCGCCAGCAGCTTGACAACCGGGACAGGGATGGGTGGCTACACCTTC. It is translated as CASSLTTGTGMGGYTF. This chain connects TRBV5-1 to TRBJ1-2; 9 nucleotides match TRBD1. J lost 7 bases, V lost 1 base, and 11 bases had no gene match. Germline CDR1 and CDR2: SGHRS and YFSETQ. The length of the CDR3 is 16 residues.

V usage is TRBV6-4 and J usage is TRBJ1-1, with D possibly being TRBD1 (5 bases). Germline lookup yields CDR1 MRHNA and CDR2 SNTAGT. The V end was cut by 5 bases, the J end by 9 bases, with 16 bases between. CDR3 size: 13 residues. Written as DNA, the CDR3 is TGTGCCAGCAGTCTAAATGGGGGACGAAAAGCTTTCTTT. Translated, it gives CASSLNGGRKAFF.

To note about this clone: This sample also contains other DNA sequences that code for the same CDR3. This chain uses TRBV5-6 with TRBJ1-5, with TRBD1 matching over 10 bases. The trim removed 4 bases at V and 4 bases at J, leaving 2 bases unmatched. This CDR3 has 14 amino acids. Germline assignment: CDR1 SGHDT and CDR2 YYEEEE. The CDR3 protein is CASSRDRGNQPQHF. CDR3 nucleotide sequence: TGTGCCAGCAGCAGGGACAGGGGAAATCAGCCCCAGCATTTT.

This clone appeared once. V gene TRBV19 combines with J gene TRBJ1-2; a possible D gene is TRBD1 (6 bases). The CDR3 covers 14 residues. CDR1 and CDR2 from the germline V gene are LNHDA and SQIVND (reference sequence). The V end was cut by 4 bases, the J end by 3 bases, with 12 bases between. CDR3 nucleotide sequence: TGTGCCAGTAGTAGAGGACAGATACACTATGGCTACACCTTC. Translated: CASSRGQIHYGYTF.

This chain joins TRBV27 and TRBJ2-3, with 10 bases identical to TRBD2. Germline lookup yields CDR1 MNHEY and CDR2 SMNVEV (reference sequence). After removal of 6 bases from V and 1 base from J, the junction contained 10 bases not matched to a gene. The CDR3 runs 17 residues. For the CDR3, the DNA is TGTGCCAGCAGCCTAAGCGGGAGGGGGTTCGGCACAGATACGCAGTATTTT. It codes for CASSLSGRGFGTDTQYF.

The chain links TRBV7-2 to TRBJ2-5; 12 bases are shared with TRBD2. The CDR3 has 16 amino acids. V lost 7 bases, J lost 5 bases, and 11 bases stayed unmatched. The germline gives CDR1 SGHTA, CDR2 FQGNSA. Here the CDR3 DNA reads TGTGCCAGCACCAGGACTAGCGGGACGCTGCTGGAGACCCAGTACTTC. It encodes CASTRTSGTLLETQYF.

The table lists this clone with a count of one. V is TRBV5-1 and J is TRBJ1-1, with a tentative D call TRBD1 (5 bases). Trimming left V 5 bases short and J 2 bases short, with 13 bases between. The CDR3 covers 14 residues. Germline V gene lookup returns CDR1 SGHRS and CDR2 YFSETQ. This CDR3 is CASRRGGGNTEAFF. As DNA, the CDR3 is TGCGCCAGCAGGCGCGGGGGTGGAAACACTGAAGCTTTCTTT.

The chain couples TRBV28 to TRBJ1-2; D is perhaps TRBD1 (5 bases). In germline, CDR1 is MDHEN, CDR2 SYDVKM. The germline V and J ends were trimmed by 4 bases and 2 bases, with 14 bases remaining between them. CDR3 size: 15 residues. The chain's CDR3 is CASSSTWDGNYGYTF. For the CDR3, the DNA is TGTGCCAGCAGTTCCACCTGGGACGGGAACTATGGCTACACCTTC.

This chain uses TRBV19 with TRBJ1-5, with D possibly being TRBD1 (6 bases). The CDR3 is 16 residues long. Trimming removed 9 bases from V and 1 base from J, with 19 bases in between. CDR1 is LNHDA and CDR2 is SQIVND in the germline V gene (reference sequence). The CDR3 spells CASKGGGARSNQPQHF. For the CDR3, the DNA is TGTGCCAGCAAAGGAGGGGGGGCGCGGAGCAATCAGCCCCAGCATTTT.

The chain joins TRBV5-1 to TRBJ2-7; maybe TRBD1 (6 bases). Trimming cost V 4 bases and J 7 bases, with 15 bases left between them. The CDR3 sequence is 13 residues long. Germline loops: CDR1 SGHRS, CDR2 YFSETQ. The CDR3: CASSRTAPGEQYF. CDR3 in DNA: TGCGCCAGCAGCCGGACAGCGCCCGGGGAGCAGTACTTC.

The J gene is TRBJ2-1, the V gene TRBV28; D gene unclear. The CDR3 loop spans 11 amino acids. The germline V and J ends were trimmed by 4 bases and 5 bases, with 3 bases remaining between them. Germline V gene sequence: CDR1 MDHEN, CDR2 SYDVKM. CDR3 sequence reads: CASSSDNEQFF. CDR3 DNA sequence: TGTGCCAGCAGTTCCGACAATGAGCAGTTCTTC.

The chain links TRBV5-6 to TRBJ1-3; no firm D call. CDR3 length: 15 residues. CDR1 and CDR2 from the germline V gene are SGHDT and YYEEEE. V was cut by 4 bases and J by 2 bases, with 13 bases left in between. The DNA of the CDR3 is TGTGCCAGCAGCCTGCCCCCCAGACCTGGAAACACCATATATTTT. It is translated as CASSLPPRPGNTIYF.

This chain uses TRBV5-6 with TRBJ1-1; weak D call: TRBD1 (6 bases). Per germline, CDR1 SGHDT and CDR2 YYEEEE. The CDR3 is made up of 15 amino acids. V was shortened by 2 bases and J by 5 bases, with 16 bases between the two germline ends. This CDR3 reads CASSFLSYRDTEAFF. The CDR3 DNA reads TGTGCCAGCAGCTTCTTATCATACAGGGATACTGAAGCTTTCTTT.

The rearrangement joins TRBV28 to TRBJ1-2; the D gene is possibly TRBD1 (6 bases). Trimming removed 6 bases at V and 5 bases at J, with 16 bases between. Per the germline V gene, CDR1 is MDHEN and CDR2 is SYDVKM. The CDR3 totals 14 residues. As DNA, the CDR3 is TGTGCCAGCAGCCTCCGGGACACCTCGTATGGCTACACCTTC. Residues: CASSLRDTSYGYTF.

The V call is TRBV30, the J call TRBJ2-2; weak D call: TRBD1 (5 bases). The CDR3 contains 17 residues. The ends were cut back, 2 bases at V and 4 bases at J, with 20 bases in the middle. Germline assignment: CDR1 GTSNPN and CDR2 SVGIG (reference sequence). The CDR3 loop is CAWSPLLGYRITGELFF. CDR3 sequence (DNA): TGTGCCTGGAGTCCCCTGTTAGGATACAGGATCACCGGGGAGCTGTTTTTT.

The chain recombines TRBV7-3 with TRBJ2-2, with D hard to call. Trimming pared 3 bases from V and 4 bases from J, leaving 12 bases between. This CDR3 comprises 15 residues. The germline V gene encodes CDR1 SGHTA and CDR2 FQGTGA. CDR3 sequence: CASSFGIMGTGELFF. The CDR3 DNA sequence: TGTGCCAGCAGCTTTGGGATTATGGGCACCGGGGAGCTGTTTTTT.

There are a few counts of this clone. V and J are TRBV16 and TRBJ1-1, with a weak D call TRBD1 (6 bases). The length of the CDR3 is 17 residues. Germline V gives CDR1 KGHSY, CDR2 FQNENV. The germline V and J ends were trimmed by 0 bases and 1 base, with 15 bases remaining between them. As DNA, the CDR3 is TGTGCCAGCAGCCAATCCCCCGTACAGGGCCCGAACACTGAAGCTTTCTTT. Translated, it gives CASSQSPVQGPNTEAFF.

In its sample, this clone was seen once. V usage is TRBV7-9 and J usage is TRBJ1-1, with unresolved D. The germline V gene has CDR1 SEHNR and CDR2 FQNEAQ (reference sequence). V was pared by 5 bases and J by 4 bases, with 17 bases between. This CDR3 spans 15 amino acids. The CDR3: CASSVLERGRTEAFF. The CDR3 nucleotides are TGTGCCAGCAGCGTCTTAGAGCGGGGTCGCACTGAAGCTTTCTTT.

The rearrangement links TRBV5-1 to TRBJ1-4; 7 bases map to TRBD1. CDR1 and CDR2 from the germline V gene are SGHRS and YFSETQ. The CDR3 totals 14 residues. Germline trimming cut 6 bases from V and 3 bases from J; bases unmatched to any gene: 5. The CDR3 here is CASKGQGANEKLFF. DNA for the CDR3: TGCGCCAGCAAAGGGCAGGGGGCTAATGAAAAACTGTTTTTT.

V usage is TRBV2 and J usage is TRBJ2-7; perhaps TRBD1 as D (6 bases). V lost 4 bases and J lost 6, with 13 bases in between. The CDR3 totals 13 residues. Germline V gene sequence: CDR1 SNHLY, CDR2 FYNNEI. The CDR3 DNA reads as TGTGCCAGCAGTGGTACAGGGAAAACCGAGCAGTACTTC. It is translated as CASSGTGKTEQYF.

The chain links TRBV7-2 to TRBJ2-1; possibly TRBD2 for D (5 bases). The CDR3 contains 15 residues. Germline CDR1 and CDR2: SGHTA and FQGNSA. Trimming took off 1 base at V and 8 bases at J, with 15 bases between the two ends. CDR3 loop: CASSLVRARSDEQFF. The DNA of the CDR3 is TGTGCCAGCAGCTTAGTCCGGGCCCGTAGCGATGAGCAGTTCTTC.

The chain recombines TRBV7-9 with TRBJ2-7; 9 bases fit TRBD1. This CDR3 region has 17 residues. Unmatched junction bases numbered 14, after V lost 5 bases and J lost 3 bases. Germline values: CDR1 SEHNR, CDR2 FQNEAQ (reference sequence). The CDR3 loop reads CASSRPAGQGSFYEQYF. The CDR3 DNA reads TGTGCCAGCAGCCGGCCGGCGGGACAGGGTTCATTCTACGAGCAGTACTTC.

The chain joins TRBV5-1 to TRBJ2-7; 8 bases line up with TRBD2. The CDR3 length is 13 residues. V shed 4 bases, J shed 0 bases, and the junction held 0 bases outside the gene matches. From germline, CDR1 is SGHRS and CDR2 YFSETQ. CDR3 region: CASSAGGSYEQYF. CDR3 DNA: TGCGCCAGCAGCGCGGGGGGCTCCTACGAGCAGTACTTC.

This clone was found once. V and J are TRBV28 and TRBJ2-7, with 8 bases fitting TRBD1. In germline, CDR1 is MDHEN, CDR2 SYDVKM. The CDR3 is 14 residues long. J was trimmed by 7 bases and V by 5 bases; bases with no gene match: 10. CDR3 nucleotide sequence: TGTGCCAGCAGTATAACAGGGGGAGCCGGGGAGCAGTACTTC. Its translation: CASSITGGAGEQYF.

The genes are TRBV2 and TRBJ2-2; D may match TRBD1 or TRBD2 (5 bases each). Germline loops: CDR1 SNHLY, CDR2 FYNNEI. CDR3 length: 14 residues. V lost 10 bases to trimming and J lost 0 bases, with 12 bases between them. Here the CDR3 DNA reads TGTGCCACCGGGAAACAGGCGAACACCGGGGAGCTGTTTTTT. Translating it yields CATGKQANTGELFF. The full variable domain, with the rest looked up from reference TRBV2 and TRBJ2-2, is EPEVTQTPSHQVTQMGQEVILRCVPISNHLYFYWYRQILGQKVEFLVSFYNNEISEKSEIFDDQFSVERPDGSNFTLKIRSTKLEDSAMYFCATGKQANTGELFFGEGSRLTVL.